These 13 T cell receptor beta chains were sequenced from one sample in a study of shared clonotypes between healthy human individuals. Sequenced by immunoSEQ multiplex PCR; TCRdb stores in-frame clones only, minus some. The sample lists fewer than 800,000 clones, under 95% occurring once. Naive CD8 isolation took CD45RO-negative cells positively selected for CCR7 and excluded terminally differentiated effector memory CD45RA+ cells. Sequencing input: naive CD8+ T cells sorted from blood. These receptors originate from a man aged 25-40 years in good health.

The rearrangement joins TRBV14 to TRBJ1-1, with 8 bases lining up with TRBD1. Germline-derived CDR1 and CDR2 are SGHDN and FVKESK. Germline trimming cut 4 bases from V and 1 base from J; bases unmatched to any gene: 5. The CDR3 is made up of 15 amino acids. CDR3 protein: CASSLTTGANTEAFF. For the CDR3, the DNA is TGTGCCAGCAGCCTTACGACAGGGGCGAACACTGAAGCTTTCTTT.

Concerning this clone itself: Other DNA sequences from this sample encode an identical CDR3 as well. The chain combines TRBV7-9 with TRBJ1-1; D might be TRBD1 (5 bases). The CDR3 contains 13 residues. V shed 6 bases and J shed 0 bases, with 8 bases lying between them. The V gene's germline CDR1 is SEHNR and CDR2 FQNEAQ (reference sequence). This CDR3 is CASRGTVNTEAFF. CDR3 in DNA: TGTGCCAGCAGAGGGACGGTGAACACTGAAGCTTTCTTT.

The chain carries TRBV4-1 and TRBJ2-7, with a possible D match to TRBD1 (6 bases). The CDR3 covers 15 residues. Trimming shortened V by 0 bases and J by 6 bases, and 15 bases separated the two germline ends. Germline V gene data show CDR1 as MGHRA and CDR2 as YSYEKL. The CDR3 loop reads CASSQDPGRGREQYF. Here the CDR3 DNA reads TGCGCCAGCAGCCAAGATCCCGGCAGGGGTCGCGAGCAGTACTTC.

The CDR3 here is CASSFGDIYEQYF. The CDR3 region has the DNA TGTGCCAGCAGCTTCGGGGACATCTACGAGCAGTACTTC. The chain combines TRBV7-8 with TRBJ2-7; the D gene is possibly TRBD1 (6 bases). V lost 3 bases to trimming and J lost 3 bases, with 9 bases between them. Germline V CDR1 and CDR2: SGHVS, FQNEAQ. This CDR3 is 13 amino acids long.

The chain links TRBV7-6 to TRBJ1-2; a possible D gene is TRBD1 (5 bases). The CDR3 length is 16 residues. Trimming removed 1 base from V and 8 bases from J, with 20 bases in between. Germline CDR1 and CDR2: SGHVS and FNYEAQ. In DNA form, the CDR3 reads TGTGCCAGCAGCTTAGTAGAGGGTGCAGGGCAATCGGGCTACACCTTC. Translating it yields CASSLVEGAGQSGYTF.

As DNA, the CDR3 is TGTGCCAGCAGCCAAGAGGGACTAGCGGGGAGGCGTGAGCAGTTCTTC. Its protein is CASSQEGLAGRREQFF. The chain recombines TRBV14 with TRBJ2-1; TRBD2 matches at 13 bases. With V trimmed by 0 bases and J by 9 bases, 5 bases remained unmatched. The CDR3 runs 16 residues. Per the germline V gene, CDR1 is SGHDN and CDR2 is FVKESK.

The chain has TRBV7-2 and TRBJ2-7; D not resolved. Trimming removed 5 bases from V and 0 bases from J, with 2 bases in between. The germline V gene has CDR1 SGHTA and CDR2 FQGNSA. CDR3 length: 11 amino acids. CDR3 region: CASSDSYEQYF. CDR3 nucleotides: TGTGCCAGCAGCGACTCCTACGAGCAGTACTTC.

This clone occurred a few times. The chain carries TRBV18 and TRBJ2-5, with 8 bases lining up with TRBD1. Germline trimming cut 4 bases from V and 5 bases from J; bases unmatched to any gene: 3. The CDR3 runs 13 residues. CDR1 and CDR2 (germline): KGHSH, LQKENI. CDR3 in amino acids: CASSLGTGETQYF. The CDR3 DNA reads TGTGCCAGCTCACTCGGGACAGGCGAGACCCAGTACTTC. The whole variable domain, filled in from reference TRBV18 and TRBJ2-5, reads NAGVMQNPRHLVRRRGQEARLRCSPMKGHSHVYWYRQLPEEGLKFMVYLQKENIIDESGMPKERFSAEFPKEGPSILRIQQVVRGDSAAYFCASSLGTGETQYFGPGTRLLVL.

The rearrangement links TRBV4-1 to TRBJ2-1; a weak D match, TRBD1 (5 bases). Per germline, CDR1 MGHRA and CDR2 YSYEKL. This CDR3 has 12 amino acids. The V end was cut by 6 bases, the J end by 8 bases, with 11 bases between. The CDR3 here is CASRGVSHEQFF. The CDR3, as DNA: TGCGCCAGCAGAGGGGTGAGTCATGAGCAGTTCTTC.

On this clone: One end of the junction is discordant with germline, which a read error may explain. The V and J genes are TRBV7-7 and TRBJ2-1; no clear D gene. There are 14 residues in the CDR3. In germline, CDR1 is SSHAT, CDR2 FNYEAQ (reference sequence). DNA of the CDR3: TGTGCTAGCAGCTTAGAAAATCACTACAATGAGCAGTTCTTC. It is translated as CASSLENHYNEQFF.

This clone was detected once. The genes are TRBV10-3 and TRBJ1-1; D not certain. The V end was cut by 0 bases, the J end by 1 base, with 6 bases between. Germline V gives CDR1 ENHRY, CDR2 SYGVKD. CDR3 length: 14 residues. CDR3 region: CAISESRWNTEAFF. Here the CDR3 DNA reads TGTGCCATCAGTGAGTCAAGGTGGAACACTGAAGCTTTCTTT.

The chain is built from TRBV12-5 and TRBJ2-1; TRBD1 or TRBD2 may be the D gene (5 bases each). The ends were cut back, 1 base at V and 7 bases at J, with 14 bases in the middle. The CDR3 has 15 amino acids. Germline V gene sequence: CDR1 LGHNT, CDR2 FRNRAP. DNA of the CDR3: TGTGCTAGTGGTTTGGGCCGGGGCTTAAAGAATGAGCAGTTCTTC. Translation: CASGLGRGLKNEQFF.

This clone was detected once. The V gene is TRBV18, the J gene TRBJ2-1; no reliable D call. CDR1 is KGHSH, CDR2 LQKENI, per germline. The germline V and J ends were trimmed by 5 bases and 3 bases, with 8 bases remaining between them. This CDR3 is 13 amino acids long. The CDR3 is CASSDSSYNEQFF. As DNA, the CDR3 is TGTGCCAGCTCAGATAGCAGCTACAATGAGCAGTTCTTC. The whole variable domain, remainder taken from reference TRBV18 and TRBJ2-1, is NAGVMQNPRHLVRRRGQEARLRCSPMKGHSHVYWYRQLPEEGLKFMVYLQKENIIDESGMPKERFSAEFPKEGPSILRIQQVVRGDSAAYFCASSDSSYNEQFFGPGTRLTVL.